This is a list of T cell receptor beta chains from one sample in a study of long-term antiretroviral therapy in people with HIV. The protocol was immunoSEQ multiplex PCR, while the TCRdb copy is restricted to in-frame clones and leaves out a portion. The sample includes about 39,000 clones, approximately 85% of them seen just once. The source was unsorted PBMCs, collected 3.1 years after starting antiretroviral therapy. Every receptor here comes from a woman in her forties or fifties with HIV. Both conserved end residues are part of each CDR3. The D gene is left open where the match is weak. Rows give clone size only sometimes, using once, few, many, or a class for an expanded clone.

d_gene: .; j_gene: TRBJ2-3; abundance: .; v_gene: TRBV7-6; CDR3nt: TGTGCCAGCAGCTTAATCGTCCCAGATACGCAGTATTTT; CDR3aa: CASSLIVPDTQYF
d_gene: TRBD1; j_gene: TRBJ1-2; abundance: few; v_gene: TRBV6-5; CDR3nt: TGTGCCAGCAGTTCCCCAGGGGACAGGGCGGGTGGCTACACCTTC; CDR3aa: CASSSPGDRAGGYTF
d_gene: .; j_gene: TRBJ2-3; abundance: few; v_gene: TRBV6-5; CDR3nt: TGTGCCAGTCGGTTTTCAGATACGCAGTATTTT; CDR3aa: CASRFSDTQYF
d_gene: TRBD2; j_gene: TRBJ2-1; abundance: .; v_gene: TRBV7-9; CDR3nt: TGTGCCAGCAGCTTGGACGGGGGGTATTACAATGAGCAGTTCTTC; CDR3aa: CASSLDGGYYNEQFF
d_gene: .; j_gene: TRBJ2-5; abundance: once; v_gene: TRBV5-4; CDR3nt: TGTGCCAGCAGCTTGCAAGGGGACCAAGAGACCCAGTACTTC; CDR3aa: CASSLQGDQETQYF
d_gene: .; j_gene: TRBJ2-3; abundance: .; v_gene: TRBV9; CDR3nt: TGTGCCAGCAGAGGGGGCGGGGCAGCAGATACGCAGTATTTT; CDR3aa: CASRGGGAADTQYF
d_gene: .; j_gene: TRBJ2-5; abundance: .; v_gene: TRBV19; CDR3nt: TGTGCCAGTAGTATAAGGGGGGCCATGCAGGAGACCCAGTACTTC; CDR3aa: CASSIRGAMQETQYF
d_gene: TRBD2; j_gene: TRBJ2-1; abundance: .; v_gene: TRBV7-3; CDR3nt: TGTGCCAGCAGCTTATCTGGCGGGGGGGCAAATGAGCAGTTCTTC; CDR3aa: CASSLSGGGANEQFF
d_gene: .; j_gene: TRBJ2-3; abundance: .; v_gene: TRBV7-3; CDR3nt: TGTGCCAGCAGCTTAGGCGTTGGGCTCGACCTAGCAGATACGCAGTATTTT; CDR3aa: CASSLGVGLDLADTQYF
d_gene: .; j_gene: TRBJ1-2; abundance: .; v_gene: TRBV7-8; CDR3nt: TGTGCCAGCAGTCAAAACCAGAGGGGCCCCTATGGCTACACCTTC; CDR3aa: CASSQNQRGPYGYTF
d_gene: .; j_gene: TRBJ2-3; abundance: once; v_gene: TRBV5-4; CDR3nt: TGTGCCAGCAGCTTGGGGGGGCCGAGAGAAGATACGCAGTATTTT; CDR3aa: CASSLGGPREDTQYF
d_gene: TRBD1; j_gene: TRBJ1-1; abundance: .; v_gene: TRBV7-6; CDR3nt: TGTGCCAGCAGCCAGGGACAGGGGGCAAATGAAGCTTTCTTT; CDR3aa: CASSQGQGANEAFF
d_gene: .; j_gene: TRBJ2-7; abundance: .; v_gene: TRBV6-5; CDR3nt: TGTGCCAGCAGTAGATCGTCCGAGGGGGGCAACGAGCAGTACTTC; CDR3aa: CASSRSSEGGNEQYF
d_gene: TRBD2; j_gene: TRBJ2-3; abundance: .; v_gene: TRBV10-3; CDR3nt: TGTGCCATAGATACACTAGTCGGGGGGGGCACAGATACGCAGTATTTT; CDR3aa: CAIDTLVGGGTDTQYF
d_gene: TRBD2; j_gene: TRBJ2-7; abundance: .; v_gene: TRBV7-2; CDR3nt: TGTGCCAGCAGCTTAGGAAGCGGGGGGGCGGGTGAGCAGTACTTC; CDR3aa: CASSLGSGGAGEQYF
d_gene: .; j_gene: TRBJ1-6; abundance: .; v_gene: TRBV19; CDR3nt: TGTGCCAGTAAACAGGAGGCCTATAATTCACCCCTCCACTTT; CDR3aa: CASKQEAYNSPLHF
d_gene: .; j_gene: TRBJ2-5; abundance: .; v_gene: TRBV18; CDR3nt: TGTGCCAGCTCACCTAAGCCAGATGAGACCCAGTACTTC; CDR3aa: CASSPKPDETQYF
d_gene: TRBD1; j_gene: TRBJ1-1; abundance: .; v_gene: TRBV10-3; CDR3nt: TGTGCCATCAGTGACCTAGGGGGCTTAAACACTGAAGCTTTCTTT; CDR3aa: CAISDLGGLNTEAFF
d_gene: TRBD1; j_gene: TRBJ1-4; abundance: once; v_gene: TRBV27; CDR3nt: TGTGCCAGCAGTGGCCCGACAGGGGTTAATGAAAAACTGTTTTTT; CDR3aa: CASSGPTGVNEKLFF
d_gene: TRBD2; j_gene: TRBJ2-5; abundance: .; v_gene: TRBV9; CDR3nt: TGTGCCAGCAGCCAGCAAGGGACTAGCGGGTTGGAGACCCAGTACTTC; CDR3aa: CASSQQGTSGLETQYF
d_gene: TRBD1; j_gene: TRBJ1-2; abundance: .; v_gene: TRBV7-2; CDR3nt: TGTGCCAGCAGCCCTCAGGGGGGAGGCTATGGCTACACCTTC; CDR3aa: CASSPQGGGYGYTF
d_gene: .; j_gene: TRBJ1-4; abundance: .; v_gene: TRBV11-2; CDR3nt: TGTGCCAGCAGCTTAGATGGAGGGGTGGGTGAAAAACTGTTTTTT; CDR3aa: CASSLDGGVGEKLFF
d_gene: TRBD1; j_gene: TRBJ1-1; abundance: .; v_gene: TRBV18; CDR3nt: TGTGCCAGCTCACCCGGGACAGGAGGAACTGAAGCTTTCTTT; CDR3aa: CASSPGTGGTEAFF
d_gene: .; j_gene: TRBJ2-3; abundance: .; v_gene: TRBV7-2; CDR3nt: TGTGCCAGCAGCCGTAATAGCGGACCACCCGCAGATACGCAGTATTTT; CDR3aa: CASSRNSGPPADTQYF
d_gene: .; j_gene: TRBJ2-5; abundance: .; v_gene: TRBV30; CDR3nt: TGTGCCTGGAGTCGGGCGGTAGAGACCCAGTACTTC; CDR3aa: CAWSRAVETQYF
d_gene: TRBD1; j_gene: TRBJ1-3; abundance: .; v_gene: TRBV6-6; CDR3nt: TGTGCCAGCAGTTCTCGGACAGGGGGAAACACCATATATTTT; CDR3aa: CASSSRTGGNTIYF
d_gene: TRBD2; j_gene: TRBJ2-5; abundance: .; v_gene: TRBV27; CDR3nt: TGTGCCAGCAGTTTAATATCCAGCGGGGGTTTCCAAGAGACCCAGTACTTC; CDR3aa: CASSLISSGGFQETQYF
d_gene: .; j_gene: TRBJ1-5; abundance: .; v_gene: TRBV4-2; CDR3nt: TGTGCCAGCAGCCAAGATGCGAAGCCCCAGCATTTT; CDR3aa: CASSQDAKPQHF
d_gene: TRBD1; j_gene: TRBJ2-2; abundance: .; v_gene: TRBV7-9; CDR3nt: TGTGCCAGCCCTCCCCCGAGACAGGGGGTTTATCCGAACACCGGGGAGCTGTTTTTT; CDR3aa: CASPPPRQGVYPNTGELFF
d_gene: .; j_gene: TRBJ2-1; abundance: .; v_gene: TRBV5-6; CDR3nt: TGTGCCAGCAGCCGTAGGGCGCCTAGCTTGGGGTGGCAGTTCTTC; CDR3aa: CASSRRAPSLGWQFF
d_gene: .; j_gene: TRBJ2-7; abundance: .; v_gene: TRBV9; CDR3nt: TGTGCCAGCAGCGTAATGTTTCAGGGACCAGTGCAGTACTTC; CDR3aa: CASSVMFQGPVQYF
d_gene: TRBD2; j_gene: TRBJ2-7; abundance: .; v_gene: TRBV7-8; CDR3nt: TGTGCCAGCAGCCTCGCGGGGGGGGGCCGCTCCTACGAGCAGTACTTC; CDR3aa: CASSLAGGGRSYEQYF
d_gene: TRBD1; j_gene: TRBJ1-2; abundance: once; v_gene: TRBV7-9; CDR3nt: TGTGCCAGCAGCCCACCCAGGGGGGGGCGAGGTGACGGCTACACCTTC; CDR3aa: CASSPPRGGRGDGYTF
d_gene: .; j_gene: TRBJ1-1; abundance: .; v_gene: TRBV14; CDR3nt: TGTGCCAGCAGCCAAGAGGTCGGGGCCGGGATGGACACTGAAGCTTTCTTT; CDR3aa: CASSQEVGAGMDTEAFF
d_gene: TRBD1; j_gene: TRBJ1-5; abundance: .; v_gene: TRBV18; CDR3nt: TGTGCCAGCTCGCCGGGACAGAGTCAGCCCCAGCATTTT; CDR3aa: CASSPGQSQPQHF
d_gene: TRBD1; j_gene: TRBJ1-2; abundance: .; v_gene: TRBV7-2; CDR3nt: TGTGCCAGCAGCTTCCGCGGAACAGGGGCGAAAACCTTC; CDR3aa: CASSFRGTGAKTF
d_gene: .; j_gene: TRBJ1-2; abundance: .; v_gene: TRBV4-1; CDR3nt: TGCGCCAGCAGCGCCGGGGAGGGGAACTATGGCTACACCTTC; CDR3aa: CASSAGEGNYGYTF
d_gene: TRBD1; j_gene: TRBJ1-2; abundance: .; v_gene: TRBV27; CDR3nt: TGTGCCAGCAGTTCCCCAGGGGACAGGGGTGACTATGGCTACACCTTC; CDR3aa: CASSSPGDRGDYGYTF
d_gene: .; j_gene: TRBJ2-2; abundance: .; v_gene: TRBV9; CDR3nt: TGTGCCAGCAGCGTAGACAGGTCGGGGACCGGGGAGCTGTTTTTT; CDR3aa: CASSVDRSGTGELFF
d_gene: TRBD2; j_gene: TRBJ2-2; abundance: once; v_gene: TRBV2; CDR3nt: TGTGCCAGCAGTACGAGACTAGCGGGGGGGCCAAACACCGGGGAGCTGTTTTTT; CDR3aa: CASSTRLAGGPNTGELFF
d_gene: TRBD2; j_gene: TRBJ2-5; abundance: .; v_gene: TRBV4-1; CDR3nt: TGCGCCAGCAGCCAAGATCCGAATCCTAGCGGGGTTCAAGAGACCCAGTACTTC; CDR3aa: CASSQDPNPSGVQETQYF
d_gene: TRBD1; j_gene: TRBJ2-5; abundance: once; v_gene: TRBV5-1; CDR3nt: TGCGCCAGCAGCTTGGTGAGTGACAGGGCCAAGGGAGAGACCCAGTACTTC; CDR3aa: CASSLVSDRAKGETQYF
d_gene: .; j_gene: TRBJ1-3; abundance: few; v_gene: TRBV25-1; CDR3nt: TGTGCCAGCAGTGAAAATTTAAACACCATATATTTT; CDR3aa: CASSENLNTIYF
d_gene: .; j_gene: TRBJ2-2; abundance: .; v_gene: TRBV4-1; CDR3nt: TGCGCCAGCAGCCAAGAATTGTCGGGGGAGCTGTTTTTT; CDR3aa: CASSQELSGELFF
d_gene: .; j_gene: TRBJ1-1; abundance: .; v_gene: TRBV5-4; CDR3nt: TGTGCCAGCAGCGCAGGGTTCGGGGGAAGTAGTCCTGAAGCTTTCTTT; CDR3aa: CASSAGFGGSSPEAFF
d_gene: TRBD2; j_gene: TRBJ2-1; abundance: .; v_gene: TRBV7-8; CDR3nt: TGTGCCAGCAGCTTGAGCGGGGGGAGATTCAATGAGCAGTTCTTC; CDR3aa: CASSLSGGRFNEQFF
d_gene: .; j_gene: TRBJ2-3; abundance: .; v_gene: TRBV4-1; CDR3nt: TGCGCCAGCAGCCAAGGGTGGGGGAAAGATACGCAGTATTTT; CDR3aa: CASSQGWGKDTQYF
d_gene: TRBD2; j_gene: TRBJ2-1; abundance: .; v_gene: TRBV5-4; CDR3nt: TGTGCCAGCAGCGTAGAGCTAGCGGGGGGCTACAATGAGCAGTTCTTC; CDR3aa: CASSVELAGGYNEQFF
d_gene: .; j_gene: TRBJ2-2; abundance: .; v_gene: TRBV7-2; CDR3nt: TGTGCCAGCAGCTTTATTACGAACACCGGGGAGCTGTTTTTT; CDR3aa: CASSFITNTGELFF
d_gene: .; j_gene: TRBJ2-5; abundance: once; v_gene: TRBV11-2; CDR3nt: TGTGCCAGCAGCTTAGATCGGGGGTACCAAGAGACCCAGTACTTC; CDR3aa: CASSLDRGYQETQYF
d_gene: .; j_gene: TRBJ1-2; abundance: .; v_gene: TRBV9; CDR3nt: TGTGCCAGCAGCGTAGAAGGGAACTATGGCTACACCTTC; CDR3aa: CASSVEGNYGYTF
d_gene: .; j_gene: TRBJ2-6; abundance: .; v_gene: TRBV5-1; CDR3nt: TGCGCCAGCAGCTTGAATCCCCCAGGGGGGGATTTCCGCTCTGGGGCCAACGTCCTGACTTTC; CDR3aa: CASSLNPPGGDFRSGANVLTF
d_gene: .; j_gene: TRBJ1-1; abundance: .; v_gene: TRBV7-2; CDR3nt: TGTGCCAGCAGCTTTGGGCCAGGCATGAACACTGAAGCTTTCTTT; CDR3aa: CASSFGPGMNTEAFF